This T cell receptor (beta chain) was sequenced for a study of human T cells and chemical hapten exposure. Turning to the study itself: Patch tests put 0.01% DPC on the upper back, and the results were checked at 6 days.

With 4 bases clipped from V and 4 bases from J, the junction kept 13 bases outside the gene matches. Germline V lookup: CDR1 SGHTA, CDR2 FQGNSA. This CDR3 is built from 17 residues. This clonotype was seen a few times. The treatment is: therapeutic diphenylcyclopropenone sensitization with weekly scalp DPC. Library preparation tagged each individual cDNA molecule with a unique molecular identifier. TCRdb called the reads again in MiXCR, with one record for every CDR3 protein. This table holds 520 or so distinct CDR3 sequences, roughly 50% found once. The V call is TRBV7-2, the J call TRBJ2-5; 9 bases agree with TRBD2. Sequencing used whole blood, obtained before DPC sensitization or 2, 6, or about 24 weeks after (not recorded which). The source is an adult with alopecia areata. Some clones in this sample may be carry-over from other donors' samples. This table probably holds off-target reads from a library built for another chain. The CDR3 spells CASSSTVSGGSIETQYF. CDR3 bases: TGTGCCAGCAGCTCCACGGTCAGCGGGGGGTCGATAGAGACCCAGTACTTC.